The 18 T cell receptor beta chains in this list originate from one sample, sequenced in a study of siplizumab effects on memory and regulatory T cells. The data were produced by immunoSEQ multiplex PCR, yet TCRdb's version contains in-frame clones alone and is incomplete. Among roughly 56,000 clones, 85% to 95% were seen once, and the ten largest hold about 40%. The sample taken for sequencing was CD8+ T cells sorted from blood. Receptors were obtained from a human donor in good health.

The chain uses TRBV11-2 and TRBJ2-3; 13 bases match TRBD2. There are 15 residues in the CDR3. The germline CDR1 and CDR2 sequences are SGHAT and FQNNGV. Losses at the gene ends were 5 bases for V and 8 bases for J; bases not matched to a gene: 7. DNA of the CDR3: TGTGCCAGCAGCCCCAGACTAGCGGGAGGTAGTACGCAGTATTTT. The encoded protein is CASSPRLAGGSTQYF.

This clone was counted once. J is TRBJ1-2 and V is TRBV28; possibly TRBD1 for D (5 bases). CDR3 length equals 13 residues. CDR1 and CDR2 from the germline V gene are MDHEN and SYDVKM. V was trimmed by 8 bases and J by 4 bases, leaving 14 bases between them. The CDR3 sequence is CASSKWTTYGYTF. CDR3 nucleotides: TGTGCCAGCTCGAAGTGGACAACCTATGGCTACACCTTC.

The rearrangement uses TRBV7-2 and TRBJ2-3, with D hard to call. V was pared by 3 bases and J by 5 bases, with 9 bases between. Germline-derived CDR1 and CDR2 are SGHTA and FQGNSA. This CDR3 contains 13 residues. The CDR3 DNA reads as TGTGCCAGCAGCTTTGACCTGGGAGATACGCAGTATTTT. It codes for CASSFDLGDTQYF.

V is TRBV9 and J is TRBJ2-6, with a tentative D call TRBD1 (5 bases). This CDR3 comprises 15 residues. V was cut by 3 bases and J by 1 base, with 8 bases left in between. CDR1 is SGDLS, CDR2 YYNGEE, per germline. CDR3 nucleotides: TGTGCCAGCAGCGGTAGGGGTTCTGGGGCCAACGTCCTGACTTTC. The encoded protein is CASSGRGSGANVLTF.

The rearrangement uses TRBV13 and TRBJ2-6; D is perhaps TRBD2 (6 bases). V gave up 3 bases and J gave up 1 base, with 10 bases separating them. The germline gives CDR1 PRHDT, CDR2 FYEKMQ (reference sequence). This CDR3 comprises 16 residues. The CDR3 loop is CASSFGGESGANVLTF. The CDR3 DNA sequence: TGTGCCAGCAGCTTCGGAGGGGAGTCTGGGGCCAACGTCCTGACTTTC.

In its sample, this clone was seen once. This chain connects TRBV29-1 to TRBJ2-3; TRBD1 aligns across 8 bases. Germline V gene sequence: CDR1 SQVTM, CDR2 ANQGSEA. The length of the CDR3 is 16 residues. V gave up 4 bases and J gave up 2 bases; unmatched junction bases: 11. CDR3 in DNA: TGCAGCGTTGCCCCTTGGACAGGGAGCTTCACAGATACGCAGTATTTT. This encodes CSVAPWTGSFTDTQYF.

The chain carries TRBV4-1 and TRBJ2-2, with D possibly matching TRBD1 (7 bases). Per germline, CDR1 MGHRA and CDR2 YSYEKL. V was trimmed by 1 base and J by 5 bases, leaving 14 bases between them. The CDR3 runs to 16 residues. CDR3 protein: CASSQAGDSLTGELFF. Here the CDR3 DNA reads TGCGCCAGCAGCCAAGCGGGGGACAGCCTGACCGGGGAGCTGTTTTTT.

V usage is TRBV29-1 and J usage is TRBJ2-7; TRBD2 is a possible D gene (6 bases). The CDR3 extends over 13 amino acids. Germline loops: CDR1 SQVTM, CDR2 ANQGSEA. Trimming removed 3 bases from V and 7 bases from J, with 16 bases in between. The CDR3 sequence: CSVDGHTAGEQYF. The CDR3 DNA reads TGCAGCGTTGATGGACACACTGCGGGGGAGCAGTACTTC.

The V and J genes are TRBV13 and TRBJ2-1; 11 bases map to TRBD2. Losses at the gene ends were 3 bases for V and 5 bases for J; bases not matched to a gene: 3. Germline V CDR1 and CDR2: PRHDT, FYEKMQ (reference sequence). The CDR3 covers 15 residues. The CDR3: CASSFGLAGHNEQFF. The CDR3 DNA sequence: TGTGCCAGCAGCTTTGGACTAGCGGGTCACAATGAGCAGTTCTTC.

This chain joins TRBV7-9 and TRBJ2-7, with D perhaps matching TRBD1 (6 bases). Germline CDR1 and CDR2: SEHNR and FQNEAQ (reference sequence). Trimming shortened V by 5 bases and J by 0 bases, and 14 bases separated the two germline ends. The CDR3 spans 15 residues. The CDR3 nucleotides read TGTGCCAGCAGCAAACCCGGGACAAGCTCCTACGAGCAGTACTTC. Protein sequence: CASSKPGTSSYEQYF.

The chain has TRBV7-6 and TRBJ1-1, with D maybe TRBD1 (6 bases). This CDR3 has 14 amino acids. Trimming took 7 bases from V and 1 from J, leaving 13 bases between them. The germline V gene has CDR1 SGHVS and CDR2 FNYEAQ. The CDR3 DNA sequence: TGTGCCAGCACCCCGGACAGAACGAACACTGAAGCTTTCTTT. Translating it yields CASTPDRTNTEAFF.

This sequence joins TRBV18 and TRBJ2-7, with a possible D match to TRBD1 (6 bases). This CDR3 has 15 residues. Trimming stripped 2 bases from V and 1 base from J, with 12 bases between. Germline V gives CDR1 KGHSH, CDR2 LQKENI. In DNA, the CDR3 is TGTGCCAGCTCACCAATGGCAGGGGAATCCTACGAGCAGTACTTC. It translates to CASSPMAGESYEQYF.

The chain couples TRBV11-3 to TRBJ2-7; 9 bases are shared with TRBD1. Germline V gene sequence: CDR1 SGHNT, CDR2 YENEEA. Trimming at V came to 1 base and at J to 0 bases, leaving 1 base not matched to a gene. The CDR3 totals 15 residues. CDR3 sequence: CASSLVQGASYEQYF. The CDR3 region has the DNA TGTGCCAGCAGCTTAGTACAGGGGGCCTCCTACGAGCAGTACTTC.

The chain uses TRBV7-2 and TRBJ1-5; D remains ambiguous. Germline V lookup: CDR1 SGHTA, CDR2 FQGNSA. V lost 1 base and J 1 base, leaving 11 bases between the germline ends. There are 16 residues in the CDR3. CDR3 region: CASSLEPHRSNQPQHF. CDR3 nucleotides: TGTGCCAGCAGCTTAGAGCCTCACCGGAGCAATCAGCCCCAGCATTTT.

The chain is built from TRBV2 and TRBJ2-1; possibly TRBD1 for D (6 bases). Germline V gene lookup returns CDR1 SNHLY and CDR2 FYNNEI. The ends were cut back, 8 bases at V and 7 bases at J, with 9 bases in the middle. There are 11 residues in the CDR3. DNA for the CDR3: TGTGCCAGCGGGGACAAGAATGAGCAGTTCTTC. Protein product: CASGDKNEQFF.

The CDR3 DNA is TGTGCCTGGCACCGGGACTCAAACAATGAGCAGTTCTTC. Translated: CAWHRDSNNEQFF. The chain couples TRBV30 to TRBJ2-1; TRBD2 is a possible D gene (6 bases). Per germline, CDR1 GTSNPN and CDR2 SVGIG (reference sequence). V shed 5 bases and J shed 5 bases, with 13 bases lying between them. The CDR3 consists of 13 residues.

The rearrangement uses TRBV27 and TRBJ2-6; TRBD1 agrees at 9 bases. The CDR3 runs to 18 residues. In germline, CDR1 is MNHEY, CDR2 SMNVEV (reference sequence). After removal of 0 bases from V and 3 bases from J, the junction contained 6 bases not matched to a gene. In DNA form, the CDR3 reads TGTGCCAGCAGTTTATCGATCTGGGACAGGGTTGGGGCCAACGTCCTGACTTTC. It encodes CASSLSIWDRVGANVLTF.

The chain combines TRBV2 with TRBJ2-7, with 8 bases that match TRBD1. This CDR3 contains 15 residues. Trimming at V came to 6 bases and at J to 5 bases, leaving 12 bases not matched to a gene. Germline V CDR1 and CDR2: SNHLY, FYNNEI. The CDR3 nucleotides read TGTGCCAGCAGGAGGGGGGCAGGGGGCCGCCACGAGCAGTACTTC. It encodes CASRRGAGGRHEQYF.